The 24 T cell receptor beta chains in this list originate from one sample, sequenced in a study of blood T cell repertoires in COVID-19. TCRdb keeps only in-frame clones here, not all; method: immunoSEQ multiplex PCR. The data show hundreds of thousands of clones, around 85% seen once. The sample comprised peripheral blood. Source of these receptors: an elderly man with acute or convalescent COVID-19.

The chain employs TRBV27 and TRBJ1-1, with TRBD1 matching 8 bases. Germline CDR1 is MNHEY and CDR2 is SMNVEV (reference sequence). With V trimmed by 6 bases and J by 3 bases, 15 bases remained unmatched. The CDR3 consists of 17 residues. The CDR3 DNA reads TGTGCCAGCAGCTACCGTGGACAGGGCGCAGGGTACACTGAAGCTTTCTTT. This encodes CASSYRGQGAGYTEAFF.

The chain has TRBV5-4 and TRBJ2-7; 11 bases are a match to TRBD2. The CDR3 runs 13 residues. Germline trimming cut 5 bases from V and 6 bases from J; bases unmatched to any gene: 4. CDR1 is SGHNT, CDR2 YYREEE, per germline (reference sequence). In DNA, the CDR3 is TGTGCCAGCAGTCCTAGCGGGAGGACCGAGCAGTACTTC. This translates into CASSPSGRTEQYF. The whole variable domain, filled in from reference TRBV5-4 and TRBJ2-7, reads ETGVTQSPTHLIKTRGQQVTLRCSSQSGHNTVSWYQQALGQGPQFIFQYYREEENGRGNFPPRFSGLQFPNYSSELNVNALELDDSALYLCASSPSGRTEQYFGPGTRLTVT.

This clone occurred once. This sequence joins TRBV27 and TRBJ2-5, with TRBD2 matching 14 bases. This CDR3 comprises 18 residues. Germline V CDR1 and CDR2: MNHEY, SMNVEV (reference sequence). V shed 0 bases and J 6 bases; nucleotides not matched to a gene: 9. This CDR3 is CASSLSKSGTSGRKTQYF. Written as DNA, the CDR3 is TGTGCCAGCAGTTTATCCAAGTCCGGGACTAGCGGGAGAAAGACCCAGTACTTC.

V gene TRBV19 combines with J gene TRBJ2-7; the D gene is possibly TRBD1 (6 bases). The germline V and J ends were trimmed by 5 bases and 1 base, with 9 bases remaining between them. Germline V gene data show CDR1 as LNHDA and CDR2 as SQIVND (reference sequence). The CDR3 spans 13 residues. The CDR3 spells CASSDRLSYEQYF. Written as DNA, the CDR3 is TGTGCCAGTAGTGACAGGTTATCCTACGAGCAGTACTTC.

This clone was seen a single time. The chain's CDR3 is CASSVRTGQGAVEQYF. CDR3 sequence (DNA): TGTGCCAGTAGTGTCAGAACGGGACAGGGGGCTGTCGAGCAGTACTTC. This chain joins TRBV19 and TRBJ2-7, with 12 nucleotides matching TRBD1. Germline CDR1 LNHDA, CDR2 SQIVND (reference sequence). This CDR3 is built from 16 residues. V dropped 5 bases and J dropped 6; count of bases not matched to a gene: 11.

This clone was observed a handful of times. The rearrangement links TRBV5-5 to TRBJ2-3; possibly TRBD2 for D (6 bases). Germline values: CDR1 SGHKS, CDR2 YYEKEE (reference sequence). This CDR3 contains 16 residues. V lost 7 bases to trimming and J lost 0 bases, with 18 bases between them. CDR3 residues: CASSLRLVASTDTQYF. The CDR3 DNA follows: TGTGCCAGCTCCCTCCGACTAGTCGCTAGCACAGATACGCAGTATTTT. The complete variable domain, with remaining parts taken from reference TRBV5-5 and TRBJ2-3, reads DAGVTQSPTHLIKTRGQQVTLRCSPISGHKSVSWYQQVLGQGPQFIFQYYEKEERGRGNFPDRFSARQFPNYSSELNVNALLLGDSALYLCASSLRLVASTDTQYFGPGTRLTVL.

The chain carries TRBV11-2 and TRBJ1-1, with a possible D match to TRBD1 (5 bases). This CDR3 region has 16 residues. Deletions cut 3 bases from V and 0 bases from J, with 14 bases between. Per germline, CDR1 SGHAT and CDR2 FQNNGV. CDR3 sequence reads: CASSFLLGVMNTEAFF. Here the CDR3 DNA reads TGTGCCAGCAGCTTTCTTCTAGGGGTCATGAACACTGAAGCTTTCTTT.

The chain uses TRBV5-6 and TRBJ2-7; 9 nucleotides agree with TRBD1. CDR3 length equals 13 residues. Germline V gene sequence: CDR1 SGHDT, CDR2 YYEEEE. Trimming at V came to 2 bases and at J to 6 bases, leaving 3 bases not matched to a gene. CDR3 DNA sequence: TGTGCCAGCAGCTTCGGGACAGGGATCGAGCAGTACTTC. Encoded protein: CASSFGTGIEQYF.

The chain links TRBV5-4 to TRBJ1-2, with 8 bases lining up with TRBD1. Germline-derived CDR1 and CDR2 are SGHNT and YYREEE (reference sequence). This CDR3 has 14 residues. V lost 3 bases to trimming and J lost 4 bases; unmatched junction nucleotides: 5. The DNA of the CDR3 is TGTGCCAGCAGCTGGGGACAGGAGATCTATGGCTACACCTTC. Amino acids: CASSWGQEIYGYTF.

The chain couples TRBV5-1 to TRBJ2-3; a weak D match, TRBD1 (6 bases). CDR3 length: 15 amino acids. The germline CDR1 and CDR2 sequences are SGHRS and YFSETQ. Trimming pared 7 bases from V and 1 base from J, leaving 16 bases between. CDR3 amino acids: CASGNRQVGTDTQYF. Here the CDR3 DNA reads TGCGCCAGCGGCAACCGACAGGTCGGCACAGATACGCAGTATTTT.

The chain recombines TRBV5-5 with TRBJ1-1; TRBD1 matches 7 bases. V lost 0 bases to trimming and J lost 6 bases; unmatched junction nucleotides: 5. The germline gives CDR1 SGHKS, CDR2 YYEKEE (reference sequence). This CDR3 comprises 14 residues. This CDR3 reads CASSLGQGFAEAFF. DNA of the CDR3: TGTGCCAGCAGCTTGGGACAGGGTTTCGCTGAAGCTTTCTTT.

As DNA, the CDR3 is TGTGCCTGGAGGGCGGACATACGCTCTGGAAACACCATATATTTT. It codes for CAWRADIRSGNTIYF. The chain has TRBV30 and TRBJ1-3, with D tentatively TRBD1 (5 bases). The CDR3 is 15 amino acids. The germline CDR1 and CDR2 sequences are GTSNPN and SVGIG (reference sequence). V was trimmed by 3 bases and J by 0 bases, leaving 12 bases between them. Full variable domain (outside the CDR3, taken from reference TRBV30 and TRBJ1-3): SQTIHQWPATLVQPVGSPLSLECTVEGTSNPNLYWYRQAAGRGLQLLFYSVGIGQISSEVPQNLSASRPQDRQFILSSKKLLLSDSGFYLCAWRADIRSGNTIYFGEGSWLTVV.

This CDR3 is CASSYSVTGVLSPLHF. The CDR3 DNA is TGTGCCAGCAGTTACTCGGTGACAGGGGTGTTGTCACCCCTCCACTTT. This sequence joins TRBV6-5 and TRBJ1-6, with 8 positions matching TRBD1. J was trimmed by 10 bases and V by 0 bases; bases with no gene match: 8. Germline CDR1 and CDR2: MNHEY and SVGAGI. The CDR3 covers 16 residues.

Regarding this clone: Other nucleotide sequences from this sample produce the same CDR3. This chain links TRBV3-1 (or the pseudogene TRBV3-2) with TRBJ1-1; D is possibly TRBD1 (5 bases). This CDR3 is 14 amino acids long. The germline V gene encodes CDR1 LGHDT and CDR2 YNNKEL (reference sequence). Trimming took 1 base from V and 4 from J, leaving 10 bases between them. CDR3 sequence (DNA): TGTGCCAGCAGCCAAGTATCAGGGTCCACTGAAGCTTTCTTT. Translated, it gives CASSQVSGSTEAFF.

V gene TRBV19 combines with J gene TRBJ1-3, with D perhaps TRBD1 (5 bases). The V end lost 4 bases, the J end lost 2 bases, and 18 bases lay between the germline ends. The CDR3 sequence is 17 residues long. Germline CDR1 is LNHDA and CDR2 is SQIVND (reference sequence). The CDR3 loop is CASSTFSGLSPGNTIYF. The CDR3 DNA reads as TGTGCCAGTAGTACCTTCTCAGGGCTGAGCCCTGGAAACACCATATATTTT.

The gene calls are TRBV18 and TRBJ1-4; D is uncertain. V was shortened by 4 bases and J by 7 bases, with 7 bases between the two germline ends. CDR1 KGHSH and CDR2 LQKENI come from the germline V gene. The CDR3 contains 12 residues. The CDR3 region has the DNA TGTGCCAGCTCACATTACGGTGAAAAACTGTTTTTT. Its translation: CASSHYGEKLFF.

The chain links TRBV20-1 to TRBJ1-6, with 12 bases aligning to TRBD1. Per germline, CDR1 DFQATT and CDR2 SNEGSKA (reference sequence). The CDR3 has 17 residues. After removal of 3 bases from V and 7 bases from J, the junction contained 10 bases not matched to a gene. CDR3 sequence (DNA): TGCAGTGCTAGTTTAGGGGGACAGGGGGCATCAAATTCACCCCTCCACTTT. Amino acid sequence: CSASLGGQGASNSPLHF.

The J gene is TRBJ1-2, the V gene TRBV6-6; 10 bases line up with TRBD1. The CDR3 length is 15 residues. The ends lost 7 bases at V and 3 bases at J; junction bases unmatched: 8. Germline loops: CDR1 MNHNY, CDR2 SVGAGI (reference sequence). CDR3 protein: CASTDLTGGDYGYTF. CDR3 nucleotides: TGTGCCAGCACCGACCTGACAGGGGGCGACTATGGCTACACCTTC.

This clone was counted at least ten times. This chain links TRBV19 with TRBJ2-2; D remains ambiguous. V was cut by 5 bases and J by 7 bases, with 8 bases left in between. The CDR3 contains 12 residues. Looked up from germline, CDR1 is LNHDA and CDR2 is SQIVND (reference sequence). CDR3 amino acids: CASSPQFGELFF. The CDR3 region has the DNA TGTGCCAGTAGTCCACAGTTCGGGGAGCTGTTTTTT.

As for this clone: Different DNA sequences within this sample yield the same CDR3. The J gene is TRBJ2-2, the V gene TRBV11-3, with 7 bases aligning to TRBD1. J lost 5 bases, V lost 6 bases, and 3 bases had no gene match. There are 13 residues in the CDR3. CDR1 is SGHNT and CDR2 is YENEEA in the germline V gene. CDR3 DNA sequence: TGTGCCAGCAGTCGACAGGGAACCGGGGAGCTGTTTTTT. It translates to CASSRQGTGELFF.

This CDR3 is CASSSAVVAEETQYF. The CDR3 DNA reads as TGCGCCAGCAGCTCCGCTGTCGTGGCAGAAGAGACCCAGTACTTC. The chain recombines TRBV5-1 with TRBJ2-5; D uncertain. The CDR3 totals 15 residues. Germline V gene lookup returns CDR1 SGHRS and CDR2 YFSETQ. Trimming removed 3 bases at V and 3 bases at J, with 15 bases between.

The chain links TRBV4-1 to TRBJ2-3; tentatively, D is TRBD1 (5 bases). Trimming pared 1 base from V and 0 bases from J, leaving 11 bases between. From germline, CDR1 is MGHRA and CDR2 YSYEKL. The length of the CDR3 is 16 residues. The CDR3 spells CASSQVWTLSTDTQYF. The CDR3 DNA reads as TGCGCCAGCAGCCAAGTGTGGACATTAAGCACAGATACGCAGTATTTT.

The chain joins TRBV9 to TRBJ2-1; D gene uncertain. The CDR3 consists of 15 residues. The V gene's germline CDR1 is SGDLS and CDR2 YYNGEE. Trimming shortened V by 2 bases and J by 5 bases, and 14 bases separated the two germline ends. CDR3 region: CASSVLPFENNEQFF. Here the CDR3 DNA reads TGTGCCAGCAGCGTTCTACCATTTGAAAACAATGAGCAGTTCTTC. The full variable domain, completed using reference TRBV9 and TRBJ2-1, is DSGVTQTPKHLITATGQRVTLRCSPRSGDLSVYWYQQSLDQGLQFLIQYYNGEERAKGNILERFSAQQFPDLHSELNLSSLELGDSALYFCASSVLPFENNEQFFGPGTRLTVL.

The chain recombines TRBV7-9 with TRBJ2-7; TRBD2 aligns across 13 bases. From germline, CDR1 is SEHNR and CDR2 FQNEAQ (reference sequence). The CDR3 covers 16 residues. V dropped 5 bases and J dropped 7; count of bases not matched to a gene: 11. The DNA of the CDR3 is TGTGCCAGCAGCCAAGGACTAGCGGGGGCACATAGGGAGCAGTACTTC. Its protein product is CASSQGLAGAHREQYF.